This T cell receptor (beta chain) is from a study of shared clonotypes between healthy human individuals (dated by TCRdb to the early 2020s). At the level of the whole study: The cohort comprised two women and a few men aged 18 to 49 years. The study deeply sequenced blood TCR repertoires of roughly five healthy adults to estimate repertoire size and the extent of clonotype sharing between individuals. For each donor, CD4 naive and CD4 memory were each run on three plates, CD8 naive on two plates, and CD8 memory on one plate. Per donor, leukapheresis produced somewhere between about 0.94 and 8.9 billion PBMCs. Libraries were prepared and TCR repertoires were sequenced by different laboratories using diverse techniques, in order to increase sequencing depth and limit assay-specific biases.

Concerning this clone itself: The specificity of this receptor is unknown. Base qualities are not provided; no much larger clone lies one nucleotide away.

Using the deep immunoSEQ assay, multiplex PCR amplified TCR CDR3 regions from genomic DNA. Extracted genomic DNA from each cell subset was spread evenly across all wells of several immunoSEQ 96-well plates, with each plate serving as a replicate. Each replicate PCR for sorted subsets received 200 ng genomic DNA, equal to some 32,000 T cell genomes. Purified libraries were quantified with a Qubit 3.0 fluorometer, sized on a Bioanalyzer 2100, and re-quantified with the KAPA Library Quantification kit. Each immunoSEQ 96-well plate was sequenced on its own single-read 150-cycle Illumina NextSeq 550 flow cell. Processing in the source paper ran as follows. Because the immunoSEQ output included only junctional sequences and no quality scores, the filtering could not be the same as the filtering used for full-length reads. To assign V/J genes and CDR3, sequences were annotated using PyIR, a Python wrapper for IgBLAST v1.9, with IMGT germline references. Reads with weak V/J assignments (E-value above 1e-6), missing CDR3, stop codons, out-of-frame junctions, or ambiguous translated residues were removed. V3J clonotypes were defined as sequences sharing the same inferred V gene, J gene, and CDR3 amino acid sequence. Percentage overlap between repertoires was calculated by dividing the number of shared unique clonotypes by the size of the smaller repertoire. Repertoire richness was assessed with RTK rarefaction, the Chao1 estimator, and Recon v2.1 estimates of unobserved clonotypes. Generation probabilities for all TCRbeta clonotypes obtained by the gDNA method from a few donors were computed using OLGA. TCRdb carries this immuneACCESS record with in-frame sequences only. Its versions omit some clonotypes, under half of them owing to an unresolved V gene in the studies checked, with the rest unexplained. Clonal size and the V and J genes are those of that table, whereas D and trimming came from the DNA. The sample contains 760,000 or so clones, about 97% of them found a single time. Over 0.2% of the sample belongs to the ten largest clones.

Summary of the overall study and its limitations: Even with the large sequencing depth, rarefaction of the sorted-subset datasets indicated that sequencing was incomplete. Sampling was limited to blood, and TCR repertoires in tissue likely differ from TCR repertoires in blood. Because the study included a small number of donors, the genetic and exposure-history diversity represented was limited. Compared with non-shared clonotypes, clonotypes shared by all four sorted-subset donors had higher generation probabilities. Sharing across a few donors was observed for about 4.8% of naive CD4, about 4% of naive CD8, over 2% of memory CD4, and around 0.42% of memory CD8 clonotypes. Pairwise subsampling led to the expectation that sequencing depth would affect the degree of clonotype sharing among donors. Naive subsets generally had larger estimated clonotype richness than memory subsets did.

The CDR3 has 15 amino acids, counting the end cysteine and phenylalanine. Solely the CDR3 DNA is kept, with 45 bases framed from the first base. The germline V gene (reference sequence) gives CDR1 as PRHDT and CDR2 as FYEKMQ. Between the V and J ends, shortened by 2 bases and 5 bases respectively, the junction contains 15 bases. For the CD8 naive samples, CD45RO-negative cells were positively selected for CCR7, yielding a CD45RA+CCR7+ population from which TemRA cells were excluded. Donors were healthy HIV-negative adults with no recently reported acute infections or vaccinations. Only Caucasian adults living in Nashville, Tennessee, USA were represented among the donors. After blood collection by leukapheresis, PBMCs were isolated using Ficoll-Histopaque density gradient centrifugation and then cryopreserved in the vapor phase of liquid nitrogen. Purity and quantity of every magnetically sorted T cell population were checked by analytical flow cytometry. From each sorted fraction, genomic DNA was isolated and quantified by UV absorbance on a Nanodrop 2000c.

The chain is encoded by TRBV13 joined to TRBJ2-5; the D gene remains uncertain. Sequencing used naive CD8+ T cells sorted from blood. The cell subset or site label, as the study defines it: CD45RA+CCR7+. The TCR sequence derives from a man aged 25-40 years in good health. The CDR3 region: CASSLSFRSVETQYF. The sequenced DNA: TGTGCCAGCAGCTTATCTTTCAGGAGCGTGGAGACCCAGTACTTC.